Each of the 14 T cell receptor beta chains below was sequenced from the same sample in a study of technical replicates of blood from a few donors. The protocol was immunoSEQ multiplex PCR, while the TCRdb copy is restricted to in-frame clones and leaves out a portion. Here the sample spans under 95,000 clones, less than 95% being singletons. The sequenced sample consisted of T cells isolated from PBMCs. All receptors come from a human donor in good health.

The chain combines TRBV6-4 with TRBJ1-1, with 8 bases lining up with TRBD1. Germline CDR1 MRHNA, CDR2 SNTAGT. The CDR3 loop spans 14 amino acids. V lost 6 bases to trimming and J lost 1 base; unmatched junction nucleotides: 4. The CDR3 here is CASSLDRANTEAFF. The DNA for the CDR3 is TGTGCCAGCAGCCTGGACAGGGCGAACACTGAAGCTTTCTTT.

This rearrangement joins TRBV2 to TRBJ2-3, with a weak D call TRBD2 (5 bases). Per the germline V gene, CDR1 is SNHLY and CDR2 is FYNNEI. This CDR3 spans 12 amino acids. Trimming left V 11 bases short and J 2 bases short, with 11 bases between. The CDR3 spells CAGGLDTDTQYF. DNA of the CDR3: TGTGCCGGCGGACTCGACACAGATACGCAGTATTTT.

V usage is TRBV12-5 and J usage is TRBJ2-3; 12 bases line up with TRBD2. V was pared by 5 bases and J by 3 bases, with 6 bases of the junction left unmatched. Germline CDR1 reads LGHNT; CDR2 reads FRNRAP. This CDR3 has 16 amino acids. DNA for the CDR3: TGTGCTAGTGGTCGTCCTAGCGGGGGGGTAACAGATACGCAGTATTTT. This translates into CASGRPSGGVTDTQYF.

This chain connects TRBV28 to TRBJ1-1; 8 nucleotides agree with TRBD1. CDR3 length equals 13 residues. V lost 6 bases to trimming and J lost 6 bases; unmatched junction nucleotides: 6. Looked up from germline, CDR1 is MDHEN and CDR2 is SYDVKM. CDR3 amino acids: CASRDRAAAEAFF. DNA for the CDR3: TGTGCCAGCAGGGACAGGGCGGCCGCTGAAGCTTTCTTT.

The chain combines TRBV7-9 with TRBJ2-7; 13 bases align to TRBD2. With V trimmed by 0 bases and J by 4 bases, 3 bases remained unmatched. Germline assignment: CDR1 SEHNR and CDR2 FQNEAQ (reference sequence). This CDR3 has 16 amino acids. CDR3 in amino acids: CASSLAGTSGTYEQYF. In DNA form, the CDR3 reads TGTGCCAGCAGCTTAGCTGGGACTAGCGGGACATACGAGCAGTACTTC.

This chain links TRBV18 with TRBJ2-7, with TRBD1 identical over 8 bases. The CDR3 loop spans 16 amino acids. Germline V gene sequence: CDR1 KGHSH, CDR2 LQKENI. Losses at the gene ends were 0 bases for V and 5 bases for J; bases not matched to a gene: 9. The CDR3 DNA reads TGTGCCAGCTCACCACCGACAGGGGTAGATGGAAACGAGCAGTACTTC. Protein sequence: CASSPPTGVDGNEQYF.

The chain uses TRBV11-3 and TRBJ2-2, with D possibly matching TRBD1 (6 bases). The CDR3 is made up of 15 amino acids. Deletions cut 10 bases from V and 1 base from J, with 16 bases between. CDR1 and CDR2 from the germline V gene are SGHNT and YENEEA. The CDR3 coding sequence is TGTGCCACCGCGGCGGGCAGGGGGAACACCGGGGAGCTGTTTTTT. Amino acid sequence: CATAAGRGNTGELFF.

This chain's CDR3 is CSVTRLAGDHEQYF. For the CDR3, the DNA is TGCAGCGTCACACGACTAGCGGGAGACCACGAGCAGTACTTC. The V and J genes are TRBV29-1 and TRBJ2-7; the match to TRBD2 covers 12 bases. CDR3 length: 14 residues. CDR1 is SQVTM and CDR2 is ANQGSEA in the germline V gene. V lost 6 bases and J lost 5; bases outside the gene matches: 8.

The chain has TRBV5-1 and TRBJ1-1, with TRBD1 identical over 8 bases. Looked up from germline, CDR1 is SGHRS and CDR2 is YFSETQ. The J segment lost 6 bases and the V segment lost 0 bases, leaving 7 bases of the junction unmatched. The CDR3 is 15 amino acids. DNA of the CDR3: TGCGCCAGCAGCTTGGGGGACAGGACTTTCGCTGAAGCTTTCTTT. It translates to CASSLGDRTFAEAFF.

V usage is TRBV11-2 and J usage is TRBJ1-1, with D perhaps matching TRBD1 (5 bases). This CDR3 has 14 residues. With 10 bases removed from V and 1 base from J, the gap between germline ends came to 16 bases. Germline V lookup: CDR1 SGHAT, CDR2 FQNNGV. The CDR3 loop is CATKIGGENTEAFF. The CDR3 DNA follows: TGTGCCACCAAAATTGGAGGGGAGAACACTGAAGCTTTCTTT.

This sequence joins TRBV28 and TRBJ2-5, with 8 bases matching TRBD2. Germline CDR1 reads MDHEN; CDR2 reads SYDVKM. V was pared by 6 bases and J by 2 bases, with 8 bases of the junction left unmatched. There are 15 residues in the CDR3. CDR3 in amino acids: CASSKLAEKQETQYF. For the CDR3, the DNA is TGTGCCAGCAGCAAACTAGCGGAGAAGCAAGAGACCCAGTACTTC.

V and J are TRBV5-6 and TRBJ1-4, with D unclear. Looked up from germline, CDR1 is SGHDT and CDR2 is YYEEEE. V gave up 1 base and J gave up 0 bases, with 13 bases separating them. This CDR3 is 17 amino acids long. CDR3 amino acids: CASSLNPLGATNEKLFF. For the CDR3, the DNA is TGTGCCAGCAGCTTGAACCCCCTCGGTGCAACTAATGAAAAACTGTTTTTT. The entire variable domain, with the rest obtained from reference TRBV5-6 and TRBJ1-4, is as follows: DAGVTQSPTHLIKTRGQQVTLRCSPKSGHDTVSWYQQALGQGPQFIFQYYEEEERQRGNFPDRFSGHQFPNYSSELNVNALLLGDSALYLCASSLNPLGATNEKLFFGSGTQLSVL.

The CDR3 is CASSFLTTGLPPDGYTF. The CDR3, as DNA: TGTGCCAGCAGCTTTCTGACTACCGGGCTACCTCCCGATGGCTACACCTTC. The chain recombines TRBV5-8 with TRBJ1-2; D is ambiguous. Germline-derived CDR1 and CDR2 are SGHTS and YDEGEE. Trimming pared 2 bases from V and 6 bases from J, leaving 23 bases between. This CDR3 is built from 17 residues.

The chain employs TRBV7-6 and TRBJ1-1, with TRBD1 identical over 10 bases. CDR1 is SGHVS and CDR2 is FNYEAQ in the germline V gene. V lost 2 bases to trimming and J lost 1 base; unmatched junction nucleotides: 4. This CDR3 has 16 residues. CDR3 in DNA: TGTGCCAGCAGCTTAAGCCGGACAGGGGGGAACACTGAAGCTTTCTTT. Residues: CASSLSRTGGNTEAFF.